These 13 T cell receptor beta chains came from one sample sequenced in a study of blood T cell repertoires in COVID-19. Some clones are missing from TCRdb's copy, which holds only in-frame ones; the method was immunoSEQ multiplex PCR. The data show about 200,000 clones, about 80% seen once. Sequencing input: peripheral blood. These receptor sequences come from a human donor with acute or convalescent COVID-19. The donor label of this sample is uncertain.

This rearrangement joins TRBV7-8 to TRBJ2-7; a possible D gene is TRBD2 (6 bases). Germline-derived CDR1 and CDR2 are SGHVS and FQNEAQ. With 8 bases removed from V and 6 bases from J, the gap between germline ends came to 23 bases. CDR3 length equals 15 residues. The CDR3 coding sequence is TGTGCCAGCTTGTCGGGACGAGCGCTGGGGGGCGAGCAGTACTTC. Its translation is CASLSGRALGGEQYF.

CDR3 nucleotide sequence: TGTGCCAGCAGTGAAGGGCGGACAGTGAATAGCAATCAGCCCCAGCATTTT. Translated: CASSEGRTVNSNQPQHF. The rearrangement uses TRBV2 and TRBJ1-5, with D possibly being TRBD1 (6 bases). Trimming left V 1 base short and J 0 bases short, with 13 bases between. Germline assignment: CDR1 SNHLY and CDR2 FYNNEI. The CDR3 sequence is 17 residues long. Complete variable domain (other parts from reference TRBV2 and TRBJ1-5): EPEVTQTPSHQVTQMGQEVILRCVPISNHLYFYWYRQILGQKVEFLVSFYNNEISEKSEIFDDQFSVERPDGSNFTLKIRSTKLEDSAMYFCASSEGRTVNSNQPQHFGDGTRLSIL.

This clone came up once. This chain joins TRBV6-5 and TRBJ2-7; TRBD1 agrees at 7 bases. This CDR3 comprises 15 residues. V trimming: 5 bases; J trimming: 0 bases; junction bases outside the gene matches: 7. Germline CDR1 and CDR2: MNHEY and SVGAGI. DNA for the CDR3: TGTGCCAGCAGTCCGCGCAGGGGGTTCTCCTACGAGCAGTACTTC. Its protein product is CASSPRRGFSYEQYF.

The chain is built from TRBV10-3 and TRBJ1-2; D call uncertain. Per the germline V gene, CDR1 is ENHRY and CDR2 is SYGVKD. V shed 10 bases and J shed 4 bases, with 16 bases lying between them. CDR3 length equals 13 residues. CDR3 residues: CANREGTSYGYTF. The CDR3 bases are TGTGCCAATCGGGAGGGCACAAGCTATGGCTACACCTTC.

The CDR3 sequence: CSVRVQAVANEKLFF. The CDR3 DNA follows: TGCAGCGTAAGAGTACAGGCTGTAGCTAATGAAAAACTGTTTTTT. V and J are TRBV29-1 and TRBJ1-4, with D possibly matching TRBD1 (5 bases). Germline assignment: CDR1 SQVTM and CDR2 ANQGSEA. With 6 bases removed from V and 3 bases from J, the gap between germline ends came to 17 bases. The CDR3 contains 15 residues.

The rearrangement links TRBV16 to TRBJ1-2, with TRBD1 identical over 7 bases. The germline gives CDR1 KGHSY, CDR2 FQNENV. J lost 7 bases, V lost 4 bases, and 9 bases had no gene match. This CDR3 has 14 amino acids. The CDR3 nucleotides read TGTGCCAGCAGCCTCCGGACAGGCGCGGGTGGCTACACCTTC. Translation gives CASSLRTGAGGYTF.

This rearrangement joins TRBV2 to TRBJ2-7; 11 nucleotides line up with TRBD1. The ends lost 6 bases at V and 5 bases at J; junction bases unmatched: 9. This CDR3 has 15 amino acids. Germline lookup yields CDR1 SNHLY and CDR2 FYNNEI. The CDR3, as DNA: TGTGCCAGCAGCACACCGTGGACAGGGGGCAACGAGCAGTACTTC. Translating gives CASSTPWTGGNEQYF.

V usage is TRBV3-1 (or the pseudogene TRBV3-2) and J usage is TRBJ2-5; TRBD2 agrees at 14 bases. Germline V gene lookup returns CDR1 LGHDT and CDR2 YNNKEL (reference sequence). V lost 6 bases, J lost 2 bases, and 5 bases stayed unmatched. The CDR3 covers 16 residues. CDR3 residues: CASSYRLAGGQETQYF. CDR3 nucleotide sequence: TGTGCCAGCAGTTACCGACTAGCGGGAGGGCAAGAGACCCAGTACTTC.

The rearrangement uses TRBV27 and TRBJ2-1; 12 bases fit TRBD2. Germline CDR1 is MNHEY and CDR2 is SMNVEV (reference sequence). The CDR3 extends over 20 amino acids. The V segment lost 5 bases and the J segment 4 bases; nucleotides outside the gene matches: 18. CDR3 in DNA: TGTGCCAGCAGTCTTATGGCCTTTTTCACTAGCGGGAGGCGGTACAATGAGCAGTTCTTC. Its protein product is CASSLMAFFTSGRRYNEQFF.

The chain has TRBV10-3 and TRBJ1-2, with 8 bases that match TRBD1. Germline V CDR1 and CDR2: ENHRY, SYGVKD. The CDR3 sequence is 13 residues long. The J segment lost 4 bases and the V segment lost 7 bases, leaving 5 bases of the junction unmatched. In DNA, the CDR3 is TGTGCCATCACGGGACAGGCGGGCTATGGCTACACCTTC. Protein sequence: CAITGQAGYGYTF.

The rearrangement joins TRBV5-4 to TRBJ2-1; D unresolved. CDR1 is SGHNT, CDR2 YYREEE, per germline (reference sequence). Trimming pared 0 bases from V and 5 bases from J, leaving 12 bases between. This CDR3 has 15 amino acids. CDR3 DNA: TGTGCCAGCAGCTTGGCCCTGGAGATGGACAATGAGCAGTTCTTC. Translating gives CASSLALEMDNEQFF.

The chain carries TRBV28 and TRBJ1-2; 9 bases are shared with TRBD1. J was trimmed by 8 bases and V by 4 bases; bases with no gene match: 8. Germline assignment: CDR1 MDHEN and CDR2 SYDVKM. The CDR3 totals 14 residues. This CDR3 is CASSSEQGASGYTF. The CDR3 nucleotides are TGTGCCAGCAGTTCGGAACAGGGGGCATCGGGCTACACCTTC.

The V gene is TRBV9, the J gene TRBJ1-2; maybe TRBD1 (5 bases). Looked up from germline, CDR1 is SGDLS and CDR2 is YYNGEE. V was cut by 0 bases and J by 4 bases, with 10 bases left in between. CDR3 length: 14 amino acids. The DNA for the CDR3 is TGTGCCAGCAGCGTAGAGGTAACAGGCTATGGCTACACCTTC. Translation: CASSVEVTGYGYTF.